This TCR beta chain was identified during a study of T-cell memory formation after mild COVID-19. The length of the CDR3 is 15 residues. The V segment lost 5 bases and the J segment 6 bases; nucleotides outside the gene matches: 7. From germline, CDR1 is SNHLY and CDR2 FYNNEI. With regard to this clonotype: Antigen unknown.

TCR alpha and TCR beta cDNA libraries with sample barcodes and UMIs came from 5'RACE using constant-segment primers. MiXCR, run by TCRdb on the 5' RACE reads, gives a single entry per CDR3 protein. The repertoire has about 180,000 distinct CDR3 sequences, about 18% of them found once; the top ten carry 3.5% to 5%. General observations from the study: Memory from before infection featured some responding clones, which suggests cross-reactive memory joined. Whereas later expanders leaned CD4+, clones contracting day 15 to 85 showed a balanced CD4/CD8 makeup. Clones that contracted clustered mainly in CM and EM if CD4+ and in EMRA if CD8+.

The TCR sequence derives from a man between 18 and 29 years old who had mild COVID-19 (a few samples of this study predate the infection). Cell type and time point are not known. The chain couples TRBV2 to TRBJ2-1; TRBD2 aligns across 10 bases. The specimen sequenced was PBMCs or a T cell subset sorted from them (not recorded which). CDR3 in DNA: TGTGCCAGCAGTCGTCTAGCGGGGGTCTTCAATGAGCAGTTCTTC. Protein sequence: CASSRLAGVFNEQFF.